What follows are 9 T cell receptor beta chains derived from one specimen sequenced in a study of cytomegalovirus exposure and HLA in healthy donors. The PCR ran on 60 Vbeta and 13 Jbeta primers. The data were produced by immunoSEQ multiplex PCR, yet TCRdb's version contains in-frame clones alone and is incomplete. The listing contains 80,000 to 100,000 clones. What was sequenced was PBMCs. The source is a man between 45 and 60 years old in good health and CMV-seropositive.

This rearrangement joins TRBV4-2 to TRBJ2-4, with 9 bases that match TRBD2. The CDR3 spans 16 residues. V trimming: 0 bases; J trimming: 9 bases; junction bases outside the gene matches: 9. Germline lookup yields CDR1 LGHNA and CDR2 YNFKEQ. The CDR3 nucleotides are TGTGCCAGCAGCCAAGACCCTAGCGGGATCTCGATCATTCAGTACTTC. Its translation: CASSQDPSGISIIQYF.

V and J are TRBV5-8 and TRBJ1-5; 9 positions match TRBD1. Germline values: CDR1 SGHTS, CDR2 YDEGEE. The CDR3 sequence is 16 residues long. Trimming at V came to 0 bases and at J to 4 bases, leaving 5 bases not matched to a gene. The CDR3 loop reads CASSLVSGTGNQPQHF. The CDR3 DNA reads as TGTGCCAGCAGCTTGGTGAGCGGGACAGGGAATCAGCCCCAGCATTTT.

The V and J genes are TRBV30 and TRBJ2-7; 7 bases line up with TRBD1. The CDR3 sequence is 12 residues long. The trim removed 3 bases at V and 6 bases at J, leaving 5 bases unmatched. The germline V gene encodes CDR1 GTSNPN and CDR2 SVGIG (reference sequence). The CDR3 sequence: CAWRRDRAEQYF. The CDR3 region has the DNA TGTGCCTGGAGGCGCGACAGGGCCGAGCAGTACTTC. The variable domain in full, completed from reference TRBV30 and TRBJ2-7, reads SQTIHQWPATLVQPVGSPLSLECTVEGTSNPNLYWYRQAAGRGLQLLFYSVGIGQISSEVPQNLSASRPQDRQFILSSKKLLLSDSGFYLCAWRRDRAEQYFGPGTRLTVT.

The chain links TRBV19 to TRBJ1-5; D is unresolved. CDR1 and CDR2 (germline): LNHDA, SQIVND (reference sequence). The CDR3 runs 14 residues. V lost 5 bases to trimming and J lost 3 bases, with 11 bases between them. The CDR3 coding sequence is TGTGCCAGTAGTTTGGCAGGCCTCAATCAGCCCCAGCATTTT. As protein: CASSLAGLNQPQHF.

The V call is TRBV19, the J call TRBJ2-1, with 9 nucleotides matching TRBD2. Trimming removed 7 bases from V and 8 bases from J; junction bases left unmatched: 9. Germline V gene lookup returns CDR1 LNHDA and CDR2 SQIVND (reference sequence). This CDR3 comprises 14 residues. In DNA, the CDR3 is TGTGCCAGTACCGCGACTAGCGGTACTCATGAGCAGTTCTTC. The encoded protein is CASTATSGTHEQFF. The full variable domain, in which reference TRBV19 and TRBJ2-1 provide the parts outside the CDR3, is DGGITQSPKYLFRKEGQNVTLSCEQNLNHDAMYWYRQDPGQGLRLIYYSQIVNDFQKGDIAEGYSVSREKKESFPLTVTSAQKNPTAFYLCASTATSGTHEQFFGPGTRLTVL.

The chain employs TRBV15 and TRBJ2-7; the D is unclear. The germline V gene encodes CDR1 LNHNV and CDR2 YYDKDF (reference sequence). This CDR3 is built from 13 residues. V lost 0 bases and J 3 bases, leaving 6 bases between the germline ends. CDR3 sequence reads: CATSRERYYEQYV. The DNA for the CDR3 is TGTGCCACCAGCAGAGAAAGGTACTACGAGCAGTACGTC.

The chain combines TRBV9 with TRBJ2-3; the D gene is possibly TRBD1 (5 bases). The CDR3 extends over 15 amino acids. V was pared by 0 bases and J by 4 bases, with 12 bases between. The germline CDR1 and CDR2 sequences are SGDLS and YYNGEE. The CDR3 loop reads CASSVVGVGADTQYF. CDR3 nucleotides: TGTGCCAGCAGCGTAGTAGGGGTTGGAGCAGATACGCAGTATTTT.

V usage is TRBV19 and J usage is TRBJ2-7, with 8 nucleotides matching TRBD2. The CDR3 totals 15 residues. J was trimmed by 6 bases and V by 6 bases; bases with no gene match: 13. In germline, CDR1 is LNHDA, CDR2 SQIVND (reference sequence). The CDR3 region has the DNA TGTGCCAGTAGGAAAGGGGCGGGAGGACCTGGCGAGCAGTACTTC. Translation gives CASRKGAGGPGEQYF.

The chain has TRBV5-1 and TRBJ1-3, with 7 bases fitting TRBD1. The CDR3 runs 15 residues. Germline V gene lookup returns CDR1 SGHRS and CDR2 YFSETQ. Trimming at V came to 5 bases and at J to 0 bases, leaving 5 bases not matched to a gene. The CDR3 bases are TGCGCCAGCAGGATCGGGACAGACTCTGGAAACACCATATATTTT. It encodes CASRIGTDSGNTIYF.